The T cell receptor beta chain under discussion was sequenced for a study of shared clonotypes between healthy human individuals. Study background: The study used three CD4 naive, three CD4 memory, two CD8 naive and one CD8 memory plate per donor.

Regarding the study as a whole: A limitation of the genetic and exposure-history diversity represented arose from few donors.

Trimming pared 5 bases from V and 0 bases from J, leaving 13 bases between. Per germline, CDR1 SGHTA and CDR2 FQGNSA. The CDR3 runs 15 residues. On this clone itself: The antigen remains undetermined.

Repertoires were generated with immunoSEQ multiplex PCR, while TCRdb's copy carries only in-frame clones and drops some. This table has 2 million to 2.5 million clones, just over 90% appearing once. Free of recent acute infections or vaccinations, the donors were healthy HIV-negative adults. The clonotype comes from a man aged 18 to 30 in good health. Some clones in this sample may be carry-over from other donors' samples. The chain employs TRBV7-2 and TRBJ2-5; D perhaps matches TRBD2 (5 bases). The specimen sequenced was naive CD4+ T cells from PBMCs. The subset was: CD45RA+ positively selected. The CDR3 nucleotides read TGTGCCAGCAGCCCAGCGGTCCGGTACCAAGAGACCCAGTACTTC. Its protein product is CASSPAVRYQETQYF.